This is a list of T cell receptor beta chains from one sample in a study of blood T cell repertoires in COVID-19. TCRdb keeps only in-frame clones here, not all; method: immunoSEQ multiplex PCR. The sample comprises about 63,000 clones, about 75% of which are singletons, and about 47% rests with the top ten. Sequencing was performed on peripheral blood. Receptor source: a woman of 80 years or more with acute or convalescent COVID-19. The CDR3 runs from the conserved cysteine through the conserved F or W. The order of the fields is clone size, CDR3 length, J gene, D gene, V gene, CDR3 protein, CDR3 DNA. D genes are given only for firm matches. Not all rows give a size; the values are once, few, many and, for expanded clones, a class.

>.|13|TRBJ2-7|.|TRBV5-1
CASSPRRAVEQYF
TGCGCCAGCAGCCCGCGGAGGGCGGTCGAGCAGTACTTC
>.|14|TRBJ1-1|.|TRBV7-9
CASSLSTGYTEAFF
TGTGCCAGCAGCCTATCTACAGGGTATACTGAAGCTTTCTTT
>.|15|TRBJ2-2|.|TRBV21-1
CATSVRELGTGELFF
TGTGCCACCAGCGTCCGGGAGCTGGGCACCGGGGAGCTGTTTTTT
>.|16|TRBJ2-7|TRBD1|TRBV7-2
CASSLADRDALYEQYF
TGTGCCAGCAGCTTAGCAGACAGGGATGCACTTTACGAGCAGTACTTC
>.|15|TRBJ1-3|TRBD1|TRBV11-2
CASRETGLSGNTIYF
TGTGCCAGCAGGGAGACAGGGTTATCTGGAAACACCATATATTTT
>.|16|TRBJ2-1|TRBD2|TRBV18
CASSLRTSGDYNEQFF
TGTGCCAGCTCACTCAGGACTAGCGGGGACTACAATGAGCAGTTCTTC
>.|17|TRBJ2-7|TRBD2|TRBV7-2
CASSPSVAGTSGFEQYF
TGTGCCAGCAGCCCCTCGGTTGCCGGGACTAGCGGTTTCGAGCAGTACTTC
>once|16|TRBJ2-7|TRBD2|TRBV5-4
CASSTGLAGGPYEQYF
TGTGCCAGCAGCACGGGACTAGCGGGGGGACCCTACGAGCAGTACTTC
>.|18|TRBJ2-1|TRBD2|TRBV24-1
CATSALGPSGSSYNEQFF
TGTGCCACCAGTGCCCTCGGGCCAAGCGGGAGCTCCTACAATGAGCAGTTCTTC
>.|13|TRBJ1-2|.|TRBV27
CASSLQGTGGYTF
TGTGCCAGCAGTTTACAGGGGACGGGAGGCTACACCTTC
>.|14|TRBJ2-2|.|TRBV7-9
CASSLRQGTGELFF
TGTGCCAGCAGCTTACGGCAGGGAACCGGGGAGCTGTTTTTT
>.|17|TRBJ1-4|TRBD1|TRBV27
CASSLYGQGVTNEKLFF
TGTGCCAGCAGTTTATACGGACAGGGGGTAACTAATGAAAAACTGTTTTTT
>.|15|TRBJ2-5|TRBD1|TRBV5-1
CASSLGGTEEETQYF
TGCGCCAGCAGCTTGGGGGGGACAGAAGAAGAGACCCAGTACTTC
>.|18|TRBJ2-7|TRBD2|TRBV7-9
CASSDRTSGRAGSYEQYF
TGTGCCAGCAGCGATCGGACTAGCGGGAGGGCCGGGTCCTACGAGCAGTACTTC
>.|15|TRBJ1-2|.|TRBV3-1/TRBV3-2
CASSPQGLLGYGYTF
TGTGCCAGCAGCCCACAGGGCCTCTTGGGGTATGGCTACACCTTC
>.|12|TRBJ2-7|.|TRBV29-1
CSVGNRDYEQYF
TGCAGCGTTGGGAACAGAGACTACGAGCAGTACTTC
>.|18|TRBJ2-1|TRBD2|TRBV11-2
CASSLGTQLAGASNEQFF
TGTGCCAGCAGCTTAGGAACGCAACTAGCGGGAGCAAGCAATGAGCAGTTCTTC
>once|14|TRBJ1-6|.|TRBV11-2
CASSHGQINSPLHF
TGTGCCAGCAGCCACGGACAGATAAATTCACCCCTCCACTTT
>.|14|TRBJ1-4|.|TRBV5-1
CASSLQRSNEKLFF
TGCGCCAGCAGCTTACAGAGAAGTAATGAAAAACTGTTTTTT
>.|14|TRBJ2-5|.|TRBV6-2/TRBV6-3
CASSPRDYRETQYF
TGTGCCAGCAGTCCCCGGGATTATAGAGAGACCCAGTACTTC
>.|14|TRBJ1-4|.|TRBV19
CASSKIGGGEKLFF
TGTGCCAGTAGTAAAATCGGGGGTGGAGAAAAACTGTTTTTT
>.|16|TRBJ2-1|TRBD2|TRBV19
CASSIVVAGRFNEQFF
TGTGCCAGTAGTATAGTAGTAGCGGGACGTTTCAATGAGCAGTTCTTC
>medium-sized|11|TRBJ1-1|.|TRBV2
CASIYNTEAFF
TGTGCCAGCATCTACAACACTGAAGCTTTCTTT
>.|13|TRBJ2-5|.|TRBV7-8
CASSLGLRGSQYF
TGTGCCAGCAGCTTGGGACTCCGCGGGTCCCAGTACTTC
>many|16|TRBJ2-1|.|TRBV3-1/TRBV3-2
CASSQNLADSYNEQFF
TGTGCCAGCAGCCAAAACCTTGCGGACTCCTACAATGAGCAGTTCTTC
>.|14|TRBJ2-5|.|TRBV5-1
CASSWSWAQETQYF
TGCGCCAGCAGTTGGTCCTGGGCACAAGAGACCCAGTACTTC
>.|19|TRBJ2-3|TRBD2|TRBV24-1
CATSAGGRLAGSPRDTQYF
TGTGCCACCAGTGCTGGGGGGAGACTAGCGGGGTCCCCCCGAGATACGCAGTATTTT
>few|14|TRBJ1-5|.|TRBV5-4
CASSTGLNNQPQHF
TGTGCCAGCAGCACCGGACTGAACAATCAGCCCCAGCATTTT
>.|18|TRBJ2-7|TRBD2|TRBV4-1
CASSHFHTASGRSYEQYF
TGCGCCAGCAGCCACTTTCACACGGCTAGCGGGAGGTCCTACGAGCAGTACTTC
>.|13|TRBJ2-3|TRBD1|TRBV6-5
CASSRQGTDTQYF
TGTGCCAGCAGCCGACAGGGAACAGATACGCAGTATTTT
>.|16|TRBJ2-1|TRBD1|TRBV7-9
CASSSGQGGTYNEQFF
TGTGCCAGCAGCTCGGGACAGGGTGGAACCTACAATGAGCAGTTCTTC
>.|17|TRBJ2-4|TRBD2|TRBV2
CASTLAGELAGKNIQYF
TGTGCCAGCACTCTAGCGGGGGAACTAGCGGGCAAAAACATTCAGTACTTC
>.|13|TRBJ1-1|.|TRBV11-1
CASSLLRNTEAFF
TGTGCCAGCAGCTTACTAAGGAACACTGAAGCTTTCTTT
>few|14|TRBJ1-5|.|TRBV2
CASSADMGNQPQHF
TGTGCCAGCAGCGCTGACATGGGCAATCAGCCCCAGCATTTT
>.|15|TRBJ2-3|TRBD1|TRBV9
CASNPGDRGLDTQYF
TGTGCCAGCAACCCAGGGGACAGGGGGCTAGATACGCAGTATTTT
>.|14|TRBJ1-2|.|TRBV4-3
CASSQGTTIYGYTF
TGCGCCAGCAGCCAAGGGACAACCATATATGGCTACACCTTC
>few|16|TRBJ2-5|TRBD2|TRBV3-1/TRBV3-2
CASSQEALAGGETQYF
TGTGCCAGCAGCCAAGAGGCGCTAGCGGGAGGGGAGACCCAGTACTTC